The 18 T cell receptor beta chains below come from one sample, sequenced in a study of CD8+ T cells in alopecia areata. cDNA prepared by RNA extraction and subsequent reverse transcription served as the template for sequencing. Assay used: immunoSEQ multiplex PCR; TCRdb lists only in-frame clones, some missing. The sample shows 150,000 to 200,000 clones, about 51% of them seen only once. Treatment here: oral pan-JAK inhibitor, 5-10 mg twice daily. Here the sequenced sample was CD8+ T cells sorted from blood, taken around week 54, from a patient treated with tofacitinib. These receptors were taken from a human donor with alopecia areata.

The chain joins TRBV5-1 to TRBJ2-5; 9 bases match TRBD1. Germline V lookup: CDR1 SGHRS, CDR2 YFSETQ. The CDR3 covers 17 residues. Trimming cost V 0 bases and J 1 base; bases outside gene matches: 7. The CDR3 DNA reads TGCGCCAGCAGCTTGGCCTTCGTGACAGGGGGCCAAGAGACCCAGTACTTC. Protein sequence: CASSLAFVTGGQETQYF.

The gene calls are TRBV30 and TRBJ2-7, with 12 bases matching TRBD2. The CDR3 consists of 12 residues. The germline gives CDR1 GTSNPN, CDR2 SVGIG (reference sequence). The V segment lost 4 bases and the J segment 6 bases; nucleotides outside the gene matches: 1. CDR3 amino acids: CAWTSGGAEQYF. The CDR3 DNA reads TGTGCCTGGACTAGCGGGGGGGCCGAGCAGTACTTC.

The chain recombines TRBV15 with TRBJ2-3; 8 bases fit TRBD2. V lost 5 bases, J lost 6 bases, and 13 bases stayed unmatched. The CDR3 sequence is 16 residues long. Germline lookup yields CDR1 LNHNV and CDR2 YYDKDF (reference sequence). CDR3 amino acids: CATSLGGGPDGDTQYF. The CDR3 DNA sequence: TGTGCCACCAGCCTCGGCGGGGGGCCAGATGGGGATACGCAGTATTTT.

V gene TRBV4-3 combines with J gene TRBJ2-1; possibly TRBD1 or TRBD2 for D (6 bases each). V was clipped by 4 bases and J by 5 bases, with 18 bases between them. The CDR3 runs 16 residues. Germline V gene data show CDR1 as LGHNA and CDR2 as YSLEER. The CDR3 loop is CASSRSRGLADNEQFF. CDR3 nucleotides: TGCGCCAGCAGCCGGTCCCGGGGGCTAGCCGACAATGAGCAGTTCTTC.

Written as DNA, the CDR3 is TGTGCCATCAGTCTTCTCGGGAGCGGGGAGCCCTACGAGCAGTACTTC. Translation: CAISLLGSGEPYEQYF. The chain is built from TRBV10-3 and TRBJ2-7; 7 bases fit TRBD2. There are 16 residues in the CDR3. J lost 2 bases, V lost 5 bases, and 12 bases had no gene match. The germline V gene has CDR1 ENHRY and CDR2 SYGVKD.

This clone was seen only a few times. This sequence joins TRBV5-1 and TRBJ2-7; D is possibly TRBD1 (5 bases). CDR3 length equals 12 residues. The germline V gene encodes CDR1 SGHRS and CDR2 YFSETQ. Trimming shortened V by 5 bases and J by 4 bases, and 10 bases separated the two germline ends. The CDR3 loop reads CASSYDSYEQYF. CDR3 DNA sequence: TGCGCCAGCAGTTACGACAGTTACGAGCAGTACTTC.

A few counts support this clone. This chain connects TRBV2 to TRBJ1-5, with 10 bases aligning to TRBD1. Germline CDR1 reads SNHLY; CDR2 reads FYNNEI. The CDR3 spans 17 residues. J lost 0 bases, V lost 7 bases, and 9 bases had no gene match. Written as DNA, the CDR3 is TGTGCCAGCAACCTCCGGGACAGGGGAGATAGCAATCAGCCCCAGCATTTT. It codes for CASNLRDRGDSNQPQHF.

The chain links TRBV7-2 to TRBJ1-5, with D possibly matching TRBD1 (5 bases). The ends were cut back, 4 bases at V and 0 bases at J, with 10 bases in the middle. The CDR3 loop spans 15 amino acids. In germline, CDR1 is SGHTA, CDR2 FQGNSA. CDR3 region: CASSSQGDSNQPQHF. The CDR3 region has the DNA TGTGCCAGCAGCTCCCAGGGCGATAGCAATCAGCCCCAGCATTTT.

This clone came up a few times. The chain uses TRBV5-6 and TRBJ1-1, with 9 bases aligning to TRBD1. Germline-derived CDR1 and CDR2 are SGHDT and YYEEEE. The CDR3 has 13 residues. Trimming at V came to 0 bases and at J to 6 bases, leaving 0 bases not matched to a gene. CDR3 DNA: TGTGCCAGCAGCTTGGACAGGGGGCCTGAAGCTTTCTTT. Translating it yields CASSLDRGPEAFF.

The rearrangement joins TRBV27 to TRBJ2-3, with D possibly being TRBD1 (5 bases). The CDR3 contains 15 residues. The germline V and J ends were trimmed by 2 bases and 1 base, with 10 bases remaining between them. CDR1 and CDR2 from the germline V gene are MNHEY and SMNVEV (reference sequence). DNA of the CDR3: TGTGCCAGCAGTTTAATAGGGGAACGCACAGATACGCAGTATTTT. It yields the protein CASSLIGERTDTQYF.

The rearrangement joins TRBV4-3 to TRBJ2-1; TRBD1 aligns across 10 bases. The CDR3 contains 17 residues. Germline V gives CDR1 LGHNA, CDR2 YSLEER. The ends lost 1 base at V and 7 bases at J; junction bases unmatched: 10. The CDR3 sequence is CASSQALRDRGLNEQFF. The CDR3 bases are TGCGCCAGCAGCCAAGCGCTTCGGGACAGGGGATTGAATGAGCAGTTCTTC.

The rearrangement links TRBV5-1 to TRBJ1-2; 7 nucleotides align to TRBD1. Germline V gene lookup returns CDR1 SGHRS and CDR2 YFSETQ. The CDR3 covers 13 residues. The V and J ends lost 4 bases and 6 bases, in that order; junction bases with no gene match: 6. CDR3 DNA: TGCGCCAGCAGCGGGGGACAGCTGGATGGCTACACCTTC. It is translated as CASSGGQLDGYTF.

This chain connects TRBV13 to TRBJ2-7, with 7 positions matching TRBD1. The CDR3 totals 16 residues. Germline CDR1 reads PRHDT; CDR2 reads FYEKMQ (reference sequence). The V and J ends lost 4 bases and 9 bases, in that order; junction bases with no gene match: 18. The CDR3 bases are TGTGCCAGCAGCTCCGCTTTGGGACAGAGTCTTTCCGGGCAGTACTTC. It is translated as CASSSALGQSLSGQYF.

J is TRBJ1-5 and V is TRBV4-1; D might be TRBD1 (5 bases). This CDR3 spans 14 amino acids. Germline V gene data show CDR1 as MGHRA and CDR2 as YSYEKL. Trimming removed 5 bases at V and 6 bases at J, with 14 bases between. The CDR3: CASSGTLGGQPQHF. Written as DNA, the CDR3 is TGCGCCAGCAGCGGCACGCTGGGGGGTCAGCCCCAGCATTTT.

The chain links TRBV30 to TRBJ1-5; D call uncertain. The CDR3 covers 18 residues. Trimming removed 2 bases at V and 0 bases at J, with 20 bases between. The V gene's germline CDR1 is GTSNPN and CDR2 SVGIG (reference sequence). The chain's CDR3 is CAWSPSRVDGVSNQPQHF. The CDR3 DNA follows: TGTGCCTGGAGTCCCTCCCGGGTGGACGGAGTTAGCAATCAGCCCCAGCATTTT.

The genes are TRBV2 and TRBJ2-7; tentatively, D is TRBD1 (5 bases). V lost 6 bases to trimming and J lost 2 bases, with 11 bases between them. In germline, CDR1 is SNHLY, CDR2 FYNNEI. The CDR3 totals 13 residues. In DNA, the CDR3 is TGTGCCAGCAGCGTCGACAGACCCTACGAGCAGTACTTC. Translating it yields CASSVDRPYEQYF.

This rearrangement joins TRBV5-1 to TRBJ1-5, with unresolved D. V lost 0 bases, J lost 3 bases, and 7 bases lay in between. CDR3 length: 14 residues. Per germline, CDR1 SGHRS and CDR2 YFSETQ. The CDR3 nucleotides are TGCGCCAGCAGCTTGGGCGTTAACAATCAGCCCCAGCATTTT. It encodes CASSLGVNNQPQHF.

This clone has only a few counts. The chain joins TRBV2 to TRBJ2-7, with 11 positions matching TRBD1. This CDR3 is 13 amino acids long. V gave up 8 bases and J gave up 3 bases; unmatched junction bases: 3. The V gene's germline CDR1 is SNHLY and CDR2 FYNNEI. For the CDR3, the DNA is TGTGCCAGCGCCGGGACAGGGGGCTACGAGCAGTACTTC. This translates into CASAGTGGYEQYF.